This T cell receptor beta chain was documented in a study of blood T cell repertoires in COVID-19. Study in general: COVID-19 samples from acute and convalescent phases originated in the United States, Italy and Spain. T cells, B-cell-depleted T cells, or PBMCs provided the cDNA or gDNA that served as material.

Germline CDR1 and CDR2: SNHLY and FYNNEI. This CDR3 is built from 14 residues. The junction had 5 bases not matched to a gene; V was cut back by 3 bases and J by 4 bases. As originally analysed: From reference gene primer amplification, estimates of nucleated cell counts were derived. The repertoire was sequenced with immunoSEQ multiplex PCR; TCRdb's copy has only in-frame clones and lacks some. That table furnishes V, J and clone size, whereas the DNA furnished D and trimming. The sample records some 160,000 clones, 89% being singletons. The receptor was derived from a man aged 55 to 70 with acute or convalescent COVID-19. This rearrangement joins TRBV2 to TRBJ2-5; the match to TRBD1 covers 7 bases. The sample was peripheral blood. The CDR3 loop is CASSDVRGSETQYF. The DNA for the CDR3 is TGTGCCAGCAGTGACGTCAGGGGGTCAGAGACCCAGTACTTC.